One sample yielded the 10 T cell receptor beta chains listed below, sequenced in a study of follicular helper T cells after annual influenza vaccination. Specified time point: 2015-2016 season, 7 days after influenza vaccination. Sequencing was performed with immunoSEQ multiplex PCR; in TCRdb, only in-frame clones are kept and a portion is missing. In the table there are 8,500 to 9,000 clones, approximately 78% of which are singletons. The sample was CXCR5+ CD38- circulating T follicular helper cells from blood, taken 7 days after influenza vaccination. The subset is: circulating Tfh, non-naive CD4+CXCR5+PD-1+ (ICOS+CD38+ or ICOS-CD38-). The source is an adult who received the influenza vaccine.

V gene TRBV19 combines with J gene TRBJ1-5; possibly TRBD1 for D (5 bases). V was shortened by 5 bases and J by 2 bases, with 19 bases between the two germline ends. CDR1 LNHDA and CDR2 SQIVND come from the germline V gene (reference sequence). CDR3 length equals 17 residues. The chain's CDR3 is CASSFRVIHTGNQPQHF. In DNA form, the CDR3 reads TGTGCCAGTAGTTTCAGGGTGATCCACACTGGCAATCAGCCCCAGCATTTT. Complete variable domain (other parts from reference TRBV19 and TRBJ1-5): DGGITQSPKYLFRKEGQNVTLSCEQNLNHDAMYWYRQDPGQGLRLIYYSQIVNDFQKGDIAEGYSVSREKKESFPLTVTSAQKNPTAFYLCASSFRVIHTGNQPQHFGDGTRLSIL.

The sample holds a few counts of this clone. The CDR3 region is CASSTQGRNTIYF. CDR3 nucleotide sequence: TGTGCCAGCAGCACACAGGGACGAAACACCATATATTTT. The chain joins TRBV7-2 to TRBJ1-3, with D tentatively TRBD1 (6 bases). V was clipped by 5 bases and J by 5 bases, with 10 bases between them. Germline values: CDR1 SGHTA, CDR2 FQGNSA. The CDR3 has 13 amino acids. Drawing the rest from reference TRBV7-2 and TRBJ1-3, the complete variable domain is GAGVSQSPSNKVTEKGKDVELRCDPISGHTALYWYRQSLGQGLEFLIYFQGNSAPDKSGLPSDRFSAERTGGSVSTLTIQRTQQEDSAVYLCASSTQGRNTIYFGEGSWLTVV.

The V call is TRBV7-6, the J call TRBJ2-1, with D tentatively TRBD1 (6 bases). V was shortened by 4 bases and J by 0 bases, with 10 bases between the two germline ends. The germline CDR1 and CDR2 sequences are SGHVS and FNYEAQ. This CDR3 is built from 15 residues. CDR3 protein: CASSYGQSSYNEQFF. The CDR3 DNA sequence: TGTGCCAGCAGCTATGGACAGAGCTCCTACAATGAGCAGTTCTTC.

J is TRBJ2-4 and V is TRBV19, with 8 positions matching TRBD1. The CDR3 runs 17 residues. In germline, CDR1 is LNHDA, CDR2 SQIVND (reference sequence). Losses at the gene ends were 1 base for V and 0 bases for J; bases not matched to a gene: 5. In DNA form, the CDR3 reads TGTGCCAGTAGTATAGTGGGGACAGGTCTAGCCAAAAACATTCAGTACTTC. The encoded protein is CASSIVGTGLAKNIQYF.

This clone was picked up a small number of times. V gene TRBV7-3 combines with J gene TRBJ1-2; D possibly corresponds to TRBD1 (5 bases). V was clipped by 2 bases and J by 5 bases, with 12 bases between them. Germline V CDR1 and CDR2: SGHTA, FQGTGA. The length of the CDR3 is 14 residues. CDR3 in DNA: TGTGCCAGCAGCTTAGACCACGGGGGGTATGGCTACACCTTC. Amino acids: CASSLDHGGYGYTF.

This clone was seen more than once but under ten times. The CDR3 sequence is CASNPGLAQSTDTQYF. The CDR3, as DNA: TGTGCCAGCAACCCCGGGTTGGCGCAGAGCACAGATACGCAGTATTTT. This sequence joins TRBV6-6 and TRBJ2-3; D unclear. This CDR3 comprises 16 residues. Per germline, CDR1 MNHNY and CDR2 SVGAGI (reference sequence). V lost 7 bases and J lost 0, with 17 bases in between.

The chain carries TRBV5-6 and TRBJ1-1; unclear D gene. This CDR3 is 15 amino acids long. Germline V lookup: CDR1 SGHDT, CDR2 YYEEEE. V was pared by 2 bases and J by 4 bases, with 15 bases between. The DNA of the CDR3 is TGTGCCAGCAGCTTAATCCCTTCGGATCTCACTGAAGCTTTCTTT. This encodes CASSLIPSDLTEAFF.

The chain recombines TRBV27 with TRBJ1-1, with D perhaps TRBD1 (6 bases). Germline CDR1 reads MNHEY; CDR2 reads SMNVEV (reference sequence). This CDR3 has 17 residues. Between the trimmed V and J ends, which lost 4 bases and 5 bases, there was a span of 23 bases. The CDR3: CASSSRPAALQGTEAFF. The CDR3 coding sequence is TGTGCCAGCAGTTCACGGCCAGCAGCTCTACAGGGAACTGAAGCTTTCTTT.

The chain links TRBV6-6 to TRBJ2-7; D remains ambiguous. CDR3 length: 14 residues. V lost 3 bases, J lost 4 bases, and 13 bases lay in between. In germline, CDR1 is MNHNY, CDR2 SVGAGI (reference sequence). CDR3 sequence reads: CASSYASPAYEQYF. CDR3 DNA: TGTGCCAGCAGTTATGCCAGTCCAGCGTACGAGCAGTACTTC.

The rearrangement joins TRBV5-6 to TRBJ1-2; 8 bases align to TRBD1. Germline loops: CDR1 SGHDT, CDR2 YYEEEE. CDR3 size: 13 residues. Trimming took 7 bases from V and 8 from J; bases not matched to a gene: 10. The CDR3 loop reads CASGLYRGGGYTF. The CDR3 DNA is TGTGCCAGCGGTCTTTACAGGGGGGGCGGCTACACCTTC.